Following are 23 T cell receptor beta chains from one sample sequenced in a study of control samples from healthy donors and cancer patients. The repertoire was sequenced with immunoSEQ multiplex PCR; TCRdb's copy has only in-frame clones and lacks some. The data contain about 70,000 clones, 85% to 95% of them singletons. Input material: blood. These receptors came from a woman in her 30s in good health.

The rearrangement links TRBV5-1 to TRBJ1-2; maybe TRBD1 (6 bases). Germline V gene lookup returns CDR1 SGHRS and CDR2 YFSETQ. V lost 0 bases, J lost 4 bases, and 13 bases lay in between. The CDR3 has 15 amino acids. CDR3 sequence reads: CASSLGDTHGYGYTF. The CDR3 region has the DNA TGCGCCAGCAGCTTGGGGGACACCCATGGCTATGGCTACACCTTC.

The CDR3 sequence is CASTEGGGGYTF. The CDR3 bases are TGTGCCAGCACCGAAGGAGGGGGTGGCTACACCTTC. The V gene is TRBV6-5, the J gene TRBJ1-2, with D possibly TRBD1 on 6 matching bases. V dropped 7 bases and J dropped 7 bases, with 13 bases sitting between them. The length of the CDR3 is 12 residues. Germline values: CDR1 MNHEY, CDR2 SVGAGI.

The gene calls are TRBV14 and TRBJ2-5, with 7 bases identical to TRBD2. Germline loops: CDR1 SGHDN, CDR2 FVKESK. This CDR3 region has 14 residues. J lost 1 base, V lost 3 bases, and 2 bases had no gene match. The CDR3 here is CASSHRGVQETQYF. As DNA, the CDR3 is TGTGCCAGCAGCCATCGGGGGGTCCAAGAGACCCAGTACTTC.

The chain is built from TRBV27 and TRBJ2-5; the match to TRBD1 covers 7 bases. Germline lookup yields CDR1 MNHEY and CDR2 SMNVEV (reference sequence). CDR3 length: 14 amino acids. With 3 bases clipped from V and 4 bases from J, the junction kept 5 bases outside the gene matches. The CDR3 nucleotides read TGTGCCAGCAGTTTGCGACAGGGAGTAGAGACCCAGTACTTC. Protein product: CASSLRQGVETQYF.

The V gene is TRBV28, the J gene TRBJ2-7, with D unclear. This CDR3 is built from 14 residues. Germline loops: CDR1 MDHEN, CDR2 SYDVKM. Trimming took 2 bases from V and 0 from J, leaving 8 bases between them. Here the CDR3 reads CASSLGGISYEQYF. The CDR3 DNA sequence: TGTGCCAGCAGTTTAGGCGGAATCTCCTACGAGCAGTACTTC.

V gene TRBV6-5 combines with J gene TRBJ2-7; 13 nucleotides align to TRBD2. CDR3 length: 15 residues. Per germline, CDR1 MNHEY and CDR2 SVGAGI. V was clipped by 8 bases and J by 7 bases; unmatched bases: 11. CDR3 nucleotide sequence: TGTGCCAGCGCAGGACTAGCGGGGGCCGTTGGGGAGCAGTACTTC. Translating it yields CASAGLAGAVGEQYF.

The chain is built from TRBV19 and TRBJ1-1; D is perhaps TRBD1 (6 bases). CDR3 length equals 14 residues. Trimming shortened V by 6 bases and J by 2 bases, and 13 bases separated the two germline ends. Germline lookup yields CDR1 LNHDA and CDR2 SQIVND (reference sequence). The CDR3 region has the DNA TGTGCCAGTAGGTTCGGGGGGGCAAACACTGAAGCTTTCTTT. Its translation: CASRFGGANTEAFF. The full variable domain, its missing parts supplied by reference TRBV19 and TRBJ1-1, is DGGITQSPKYLFRKEGQNVTLSCEQNLNHDAMYWYRQDPGQGLRLIYYSQIVNDFQKGDIAEGYSVSREKKESFPLTVTSAQKNPTAFYLCASRFGGANTEAFFGQGTRLTVV.

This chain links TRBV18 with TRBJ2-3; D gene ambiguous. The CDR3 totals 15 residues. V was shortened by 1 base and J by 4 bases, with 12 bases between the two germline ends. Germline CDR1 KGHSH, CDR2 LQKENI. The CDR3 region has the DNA TGTGCCAGCTCACCACAAGGGCCCGGCGCAGATACGCAGTATTTT. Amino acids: CASSPQGPGADTQYF.

Here the CDR3 reads CASSQGARGRETQYF. The CDR3 nucleotides are TGTGCCAGCAGCCAAGGGGCCAGGGGGAGGGAGACCCAGTACTTC. V and J are TRBV4-2 and TRBJ2-5, with D possibly TRBD1 on 7 matching bases. The germline V gene encodes CDR1 LGHNA and CDR2 YNFKEQ. Trimming removed 1 base from V and 5 bases from J, with 14 bases in between. The CDR3 has 15 residues.

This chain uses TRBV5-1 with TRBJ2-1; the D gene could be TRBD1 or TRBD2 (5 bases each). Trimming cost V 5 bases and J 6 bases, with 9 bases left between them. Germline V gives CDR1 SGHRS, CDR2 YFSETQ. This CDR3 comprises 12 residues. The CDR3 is CASRGVFNEQFF. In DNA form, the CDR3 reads TGCGCCAGCAGGGGGGTTTTCAATGAGCAGTTCTTC.

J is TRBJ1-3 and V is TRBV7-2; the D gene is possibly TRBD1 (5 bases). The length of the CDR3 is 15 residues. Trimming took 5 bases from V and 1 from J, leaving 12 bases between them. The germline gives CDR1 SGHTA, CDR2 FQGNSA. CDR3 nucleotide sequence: TGTGCCAGCAGCCCCTGGACACAATCTGGAAACACCATATATTTT. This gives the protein CASSPWTQSGNTIYF.

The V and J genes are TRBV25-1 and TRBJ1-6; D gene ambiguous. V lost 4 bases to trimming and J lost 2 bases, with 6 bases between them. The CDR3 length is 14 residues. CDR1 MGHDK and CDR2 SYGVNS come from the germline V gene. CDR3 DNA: TGTGCCAGCAGTGCCCGCCCCTATAATTCACCCCTCCACTTT. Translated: CASSARPYNSPLHF.

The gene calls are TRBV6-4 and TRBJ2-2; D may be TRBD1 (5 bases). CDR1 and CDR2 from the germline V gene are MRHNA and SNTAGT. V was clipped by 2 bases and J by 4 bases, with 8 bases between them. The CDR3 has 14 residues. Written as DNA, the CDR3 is TGTGCCAGCAGTGACAGGGGAAGCACCGGGGAGCTGTTTTTT. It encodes CASSDRGSTGELFF.

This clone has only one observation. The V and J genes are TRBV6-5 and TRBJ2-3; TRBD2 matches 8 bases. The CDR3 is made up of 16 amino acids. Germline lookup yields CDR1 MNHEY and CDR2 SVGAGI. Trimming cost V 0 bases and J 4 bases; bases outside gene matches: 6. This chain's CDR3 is CASSYSLAGGADTQYF. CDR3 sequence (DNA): TGTGCCAGCAGTTACTCTCTCGCGGGGGGAGCAGATACGCAGTATTTT.

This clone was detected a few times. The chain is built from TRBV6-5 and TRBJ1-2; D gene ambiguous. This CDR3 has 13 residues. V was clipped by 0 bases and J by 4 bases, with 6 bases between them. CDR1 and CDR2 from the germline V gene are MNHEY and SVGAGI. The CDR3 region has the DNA TGTGCCAGCAGTTACTCGGGATCCTATGGCTACACCTTC. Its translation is CASSYSGSYGYTF.

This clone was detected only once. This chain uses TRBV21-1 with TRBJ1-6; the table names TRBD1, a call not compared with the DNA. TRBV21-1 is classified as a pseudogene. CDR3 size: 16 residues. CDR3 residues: CASSKAGQGYNSPLHF. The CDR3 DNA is TGTGCCAGCAGCAAAGCCGGCCAGGGTTATAATTCACCCCTCCACTTT.

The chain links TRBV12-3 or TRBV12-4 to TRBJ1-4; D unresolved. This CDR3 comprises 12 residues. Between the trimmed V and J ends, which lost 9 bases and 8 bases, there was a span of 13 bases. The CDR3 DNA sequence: TGTGCCAGTCGAGAGGGAGGAGAAAAACTGTTTTTT. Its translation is CASREGGEKLFF.

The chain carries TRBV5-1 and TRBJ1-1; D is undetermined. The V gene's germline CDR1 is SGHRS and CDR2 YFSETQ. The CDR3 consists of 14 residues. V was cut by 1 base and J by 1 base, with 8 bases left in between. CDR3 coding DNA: TGCGCCAGCAGCTTGAACAGAAGGAACACTGAAGCTTTCTTT. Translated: CASSLNRRNTEAFF. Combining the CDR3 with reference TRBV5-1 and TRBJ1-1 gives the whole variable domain KAGVTQTPRYLIKTRGQQVTLSCSPISGHRSVSWYQQTPGQGLQFLFEYFSETQRNKGNFPGRFSGRQFSNSRSEMNVSTLELGDSALYLCASSLNRRNTEAFFGQGTRLTVV.

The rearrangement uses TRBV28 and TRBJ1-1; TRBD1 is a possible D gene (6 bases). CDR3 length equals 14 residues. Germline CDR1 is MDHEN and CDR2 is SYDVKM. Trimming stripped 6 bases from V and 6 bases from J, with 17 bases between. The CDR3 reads CASSLLGGGPEAFF. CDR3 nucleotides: TGTGCCAGCAGCCTCCTGGGGGGGGGCCCTGAAGCTTTCTTT.

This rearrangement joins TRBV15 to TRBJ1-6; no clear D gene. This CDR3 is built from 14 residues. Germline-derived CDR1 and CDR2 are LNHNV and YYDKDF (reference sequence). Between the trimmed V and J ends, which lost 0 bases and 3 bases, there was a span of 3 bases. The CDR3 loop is CATSRDNYNSPLHF. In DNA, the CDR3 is TGTGCCACCAGCAGAGACAACTATAATTCACCCCTCCACTTT.

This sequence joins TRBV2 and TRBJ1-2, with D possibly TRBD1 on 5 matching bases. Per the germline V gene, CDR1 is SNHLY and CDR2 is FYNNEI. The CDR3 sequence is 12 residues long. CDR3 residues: CVEAGPSYGYTF. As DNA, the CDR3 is TGTGTCGAAGCAGGGCCTAGCTATGGCTACACCTTC.

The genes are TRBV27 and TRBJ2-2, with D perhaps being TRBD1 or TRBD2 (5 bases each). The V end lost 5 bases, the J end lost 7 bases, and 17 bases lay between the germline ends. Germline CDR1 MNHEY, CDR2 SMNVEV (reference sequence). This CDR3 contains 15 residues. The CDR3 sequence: CASSGTPYGNGELFF. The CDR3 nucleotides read TGTGCCAGCAGTGGGACCCCATACGGAAACGGGGAGCTGTTTTTT.

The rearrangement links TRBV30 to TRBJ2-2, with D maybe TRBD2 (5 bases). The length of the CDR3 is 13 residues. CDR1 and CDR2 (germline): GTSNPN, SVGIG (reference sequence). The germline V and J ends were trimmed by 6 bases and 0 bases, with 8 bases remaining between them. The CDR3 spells CACGESNTGELFF. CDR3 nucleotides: TGTGCCTGCGGGGAGTCGAACACCGGGGAGCTGTTTTTT.